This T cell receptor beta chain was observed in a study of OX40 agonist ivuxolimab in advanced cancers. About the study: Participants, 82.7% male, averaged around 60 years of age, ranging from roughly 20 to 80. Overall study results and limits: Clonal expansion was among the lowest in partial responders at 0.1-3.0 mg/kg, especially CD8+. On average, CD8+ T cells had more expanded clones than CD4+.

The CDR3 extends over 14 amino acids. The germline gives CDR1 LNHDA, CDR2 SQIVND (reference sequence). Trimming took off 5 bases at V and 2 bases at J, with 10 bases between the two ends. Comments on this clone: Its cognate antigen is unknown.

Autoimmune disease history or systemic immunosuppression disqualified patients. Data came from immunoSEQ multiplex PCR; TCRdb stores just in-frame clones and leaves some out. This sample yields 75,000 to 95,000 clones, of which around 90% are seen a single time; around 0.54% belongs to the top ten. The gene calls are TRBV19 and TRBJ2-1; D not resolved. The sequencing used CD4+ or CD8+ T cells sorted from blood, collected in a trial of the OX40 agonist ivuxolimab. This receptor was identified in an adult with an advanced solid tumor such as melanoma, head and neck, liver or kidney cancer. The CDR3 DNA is TGTGCCAGTAGTCCCCGATCTCCCTACAATGAGCAGTTCTTC. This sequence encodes CASSPRSPYNEQFF.